This T cell receptor beta chain was observed in a study of cytomegalovirus exposure and HLA in healthy donors. Across the study: Approximately 85 million unique TCRs from HLA-typed donors were held in an early release of data. Study-level points and caveats: Per a later analysis, 16,951 TCR beta sequences showed association with HLA alleles at 0.05 false discovery rate. In a later analysis, V- and J-gene trimming of beta chains associated with a DCLRE1C missense variant, replicated independently.

The CDR3 length is 18 residues. Germline lookup yields CDR1 MNHEY and CDR2 SMNVEV (reference sequence). The ends were cut back, 8 bases at V and 2 bases at J, with 25 bases in the middle. The primer mix had 60 Vbeta and 13 Jbeta primers. The protocol was immunoSEQ multiplex PCR, while the TCRdb copy is restricted to in-frame clones and leaves out a portion. This table holds 100,000 to 150,000 clones, over 60% found once. This clone was seen a single time. Antigen: not known. The chain has TRBV27 and TRBJ1-5; TRBD1 might be the D (5 bases). This clonotype was sampled from a human donor in good health. The specimen sequenced was PBMCs. The DNA of the CDR3 is TGTGCCAGCGCTCCAACCGCGGGAAGGGGACCGCGCAATCAGCCCCAGCATTTT. Protein product: CASAPTAGRGPRNQPQHF.